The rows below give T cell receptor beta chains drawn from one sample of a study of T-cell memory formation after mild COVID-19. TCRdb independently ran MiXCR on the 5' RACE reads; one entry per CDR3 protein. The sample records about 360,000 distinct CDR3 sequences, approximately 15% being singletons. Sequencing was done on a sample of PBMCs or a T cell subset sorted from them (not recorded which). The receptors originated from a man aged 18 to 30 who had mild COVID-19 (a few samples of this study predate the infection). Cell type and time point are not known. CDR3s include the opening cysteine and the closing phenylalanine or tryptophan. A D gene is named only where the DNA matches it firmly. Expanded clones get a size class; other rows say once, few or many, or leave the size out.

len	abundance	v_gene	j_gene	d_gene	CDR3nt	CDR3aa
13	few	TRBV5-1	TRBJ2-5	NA	TGCGCCAGCAGCCGGACAAGGGAAGAGACCCAGTACTTC	CASSRTREETQYF
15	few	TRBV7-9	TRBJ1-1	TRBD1	TGTGCCAGCAGAAAAGGGGACAGGGATATGACTGAAGCTTTCTTT	CASRKGDRDMTEAFF
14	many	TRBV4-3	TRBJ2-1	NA	TGCGCCAGCAGCCAATTAGCGTCCTACAATGAGCAGTTCTTC	CASSQLASYNEQFF
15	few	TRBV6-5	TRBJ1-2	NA	TGTGCCAGCGGGATTGACAGTTCAAATAACTATGGCTACACCTTC	CASGIDSSNNYGYTF
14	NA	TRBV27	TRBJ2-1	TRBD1	TGTGCCAGCAGTTATGTGGGGACAGGCAATGAGCAGTTCTTC	CASSYVGTGNEQFF
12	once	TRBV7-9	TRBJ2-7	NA	TGTGCCAGCAGTGTGGGGCACTACGAGCAGTACTTC	CASSVGHYEQYF
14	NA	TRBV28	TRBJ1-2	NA	TGTGCCAGCAGGCCACCTCTATCAGAATATGGCTACACCTTC	CASRPPLSEYGYTF
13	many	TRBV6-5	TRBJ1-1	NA	TGTGCCAGCAGCCGACGGGTGAACACTGAAGCTTTCTTT	CASSRRVNTEAFF
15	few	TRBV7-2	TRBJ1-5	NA	TGTGCCAGCAGTTTTAGGACCGATAGCAATCAGCCCCAGCATTTT	CASSFRTDSNQPQHF
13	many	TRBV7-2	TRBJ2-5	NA	TGTGCCAGCAGCTTAGCCCGGCAAGAGACCCAGTACTTC	CASSLARQETQYF
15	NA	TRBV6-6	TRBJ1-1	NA	TGTGCCAGCAGTTACTCCCGTCTCAGAGGGACTGAAGCTTTCTTT	CASSYSRLRGTEAFF
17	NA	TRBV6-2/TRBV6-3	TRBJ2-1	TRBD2	TGTGCCAGCAGTAACCCGCGGGGGGGCCGGCGGAGCAATGAGCAGTTCTTC	CASSNPRGGRRSNEQFF
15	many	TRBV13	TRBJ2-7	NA	TGTGCCAGCAGCCGAGACCGTTCAGTTACCTACGAGCAGTACTTC	CASSRDRSVTYEQYF
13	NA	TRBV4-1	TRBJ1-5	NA	TGCGCCAGCAGCCAAGAACGTGATCAGCCCCAGCATTTT	CASSQERDQPQHF
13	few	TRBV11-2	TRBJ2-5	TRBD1	TGTGCCAGCAGCCCGACAGGGTTAGAGACCCAGTACTTC	CASSPTGLETQYF
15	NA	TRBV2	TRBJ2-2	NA	TGTGCCAGCAGTGAGGGTTTCAGGGGCACCGGGGAGCTGTTTTTT	CASSEGFRGTGELFF
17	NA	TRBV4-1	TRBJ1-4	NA	TGCGCCAGCAGCCAAGATCTGATCATAGGTCCTAATGAAAAACTGTTTTTT	CASSQDLIIGPNEKLFF
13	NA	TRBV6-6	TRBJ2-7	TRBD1	TGTGCCAGCACCGGACAGGCCACTTACGAGCAGTACTTC	CASTGQATYEQYF
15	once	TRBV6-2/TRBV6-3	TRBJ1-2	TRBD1	TGTGCCAGCACCCCAACAGGGGGCATCGCTTGGGGCTACACCTTC	CASTPTGGIAWGYTF
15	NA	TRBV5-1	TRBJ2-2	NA	TGCGCCAGCAGCTTGAGCAGGGTCACCACCGGGGAGCTGTTTTTT	CASSLSRVTTGELFF
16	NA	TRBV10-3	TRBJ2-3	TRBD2	TGTGCCATCAGTGAGTCAGTAGCGGGGGACACAGATACGCAGTATTTT	CAISESVAGDTDTQYF
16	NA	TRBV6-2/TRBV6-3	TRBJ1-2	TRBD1	TGTGCCAGCTTCGGACAACCGGGACAGGGGGTTCATGGCTACACCTTC	CASFGQPGQGVHGYTF
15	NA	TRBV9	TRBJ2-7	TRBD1	TGTGCCAGCAGCATCACAGGGGTTAGCTCCTACGAGCAGTACTTC	CASSITGVSSYEQYF
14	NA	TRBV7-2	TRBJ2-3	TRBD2	TGTGCCGGGAGGGAGGGCTCAAACACAGATACGCAGTATTTT	CAGREGSNTDTQYF
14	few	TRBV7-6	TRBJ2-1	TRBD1	TGTGCCAGCAGCCAATACAGGGGAAACAATGAGCAGTTCTTC	CASSQYRGNNEQFF
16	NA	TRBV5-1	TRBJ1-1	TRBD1	TGCGCCAGCAGGCCCGACAGGGGGTTGATGAACACTGAAGCTTTCTTT	CASRPDRGLMNTEAFF
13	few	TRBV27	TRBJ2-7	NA	TGTGCCAGCAGCCAACAGGGAAGGGACGAGCAGTACTTC	CASSQQGRDEQYF
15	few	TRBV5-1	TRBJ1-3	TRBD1	TGCGCCAGCAGCACACCCGACAGGGTCGGAAACACCATATATTTT	CASSTPDRVGNTIYF
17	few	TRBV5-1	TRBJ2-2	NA	TGCGCCAGCAGCTTGGGGACAGCACCTCCGAACACCGGGGAGCTGTTTTTT	CASSLGTAPPNTGELFF
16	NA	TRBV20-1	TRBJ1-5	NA	TGCAGTGCTAGAGTGCCAGGGCATCATAGCAATCAGCCCCAGCATTTT	CSARVPGHHSNQPQHF
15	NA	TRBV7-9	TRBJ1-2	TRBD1	TGTGCCAGCAGCTTAGCGGACAGGGTTCACTATGGCTACACCTTC	CASSLADRVHYGYTF
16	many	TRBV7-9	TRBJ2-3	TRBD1	TGTGCCAGCAGCTCAAGGACAGGGGACAACAGGGATACGCAGTATTTT	CASSSRTGDNRDTQYF
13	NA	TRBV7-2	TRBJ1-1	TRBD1	TGTGCCAGTGATCAGGGGGCGAACACTGAAGCTTTCTTT	CASDQGANTEAFF
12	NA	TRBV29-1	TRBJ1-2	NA	TGCAGCGTTCGAGAGGGGGACTATGGCTACACCTTC	CSVREGDYGYTF
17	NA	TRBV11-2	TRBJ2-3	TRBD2	TGTGCCAGCAGCTGGACTAGCGGGGACTTTATCCCAGATACGCAGTATTTT	CASSWTSGDFIPDTQYF
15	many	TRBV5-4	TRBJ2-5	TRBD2	TGTGCCAGCAGCTTACCTAGCGGGATTCAAGAGACCCAGTACTTC	CASSLPSGIQETQYF
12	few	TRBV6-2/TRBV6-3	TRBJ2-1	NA	TGTGCCAGCAGTTACGGAACACAGCCCCCCCTCTTC	CASSYGTQPPLF
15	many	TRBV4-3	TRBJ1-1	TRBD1	TGCGCCAGCAGCCAAGAAAGACAGGGTTATACTGAAGCTTTCTTT	CASSQERQGYTEAFF
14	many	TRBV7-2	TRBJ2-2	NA	TGTGCCAGCAGCTTAGATATGGTAGCCGGGGAGCTGTTTTTT	CASSLDMVAGELFF
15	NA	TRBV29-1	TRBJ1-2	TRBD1	TGCAGCGTTGAACCCTTTATCAGGGGGAAGGATGGCTACACCTTC	CSVEPFIRGKDGYTF
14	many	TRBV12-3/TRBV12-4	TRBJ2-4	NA	TGTGCCAGCAGTTTAAGACACGCCGAAAACATTCAGTACTTC	CASSLRHAENIQYF
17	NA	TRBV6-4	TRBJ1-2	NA	TGTGCCAGCAGTCCCCGCTGGACCCCGCGGGATAACTATGGCTACACCTTC	CASSPRWTPRDNYGYTF
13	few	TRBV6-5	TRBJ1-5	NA	TGTGCCAGCAGTTACAATGAGAATCAGCCCCAGCATTTT	CASSYNENQPQHF
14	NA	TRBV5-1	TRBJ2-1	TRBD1	TGCGCCAGCAGCTTGGGACAGGGGGCTGGTGAGCAGTTCTTC	CASSLGQGAGEQFF
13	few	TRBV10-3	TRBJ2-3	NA	TGTGCCATCAGTGCGAGAGGACTGGATACGCAGTATTTT	CAISARGLDTQYF
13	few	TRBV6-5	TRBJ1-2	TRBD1	TGTGCCAGCAGTTCGACAGGGGCGGGCGGCTACACCTTC	CASSSTGAGGYTF
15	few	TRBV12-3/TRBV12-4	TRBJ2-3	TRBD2	TGTGCCAGCAGTTCAGCGGGGGCCGGGGGAGATACGCAGTATTTT	CASSSAGAGGDTQYF
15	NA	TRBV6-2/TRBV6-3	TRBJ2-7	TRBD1	TGTGCCAGCAGCGAATCCCGGACAGGATACTACGAGCAGTACTTC	CASSESRTGYYEQYF
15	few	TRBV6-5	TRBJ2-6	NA	TGTGCCAGCAGTTCCCTTTCAGCTGGGGCCAACGTCCTGACTTTC	CASSSLSAGANVLTF
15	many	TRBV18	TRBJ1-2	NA	TGTGCCAGCTCACCACCGCCAGGGGCGAACTATGGCTACACCTTC	CASSPPPGANYGYTF
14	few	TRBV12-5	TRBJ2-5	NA	TGTGCTAGTGGATCTAGCCTAAGCCAAGAGACCCAGTACTTC	CASGSSLSQETQYF
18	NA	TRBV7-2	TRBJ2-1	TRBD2	TGTGCCAGCAGCTTCTTCCTAGCGGGGCAAGAATCCTACAATGAGCAGTTCTTC	CASSFFLAGQESYNEQFF
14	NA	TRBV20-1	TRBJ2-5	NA	TGCAGTGCTAGAGTACCCCTAGCGCGAGAGACCCAGTACTTC	CSARVPLARETQYF
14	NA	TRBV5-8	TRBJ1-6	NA	TGTGCCAGCAGCTTTGAATACGGAGTTTCACCCCTCCACTTT	CASSFEYGVSPLHF